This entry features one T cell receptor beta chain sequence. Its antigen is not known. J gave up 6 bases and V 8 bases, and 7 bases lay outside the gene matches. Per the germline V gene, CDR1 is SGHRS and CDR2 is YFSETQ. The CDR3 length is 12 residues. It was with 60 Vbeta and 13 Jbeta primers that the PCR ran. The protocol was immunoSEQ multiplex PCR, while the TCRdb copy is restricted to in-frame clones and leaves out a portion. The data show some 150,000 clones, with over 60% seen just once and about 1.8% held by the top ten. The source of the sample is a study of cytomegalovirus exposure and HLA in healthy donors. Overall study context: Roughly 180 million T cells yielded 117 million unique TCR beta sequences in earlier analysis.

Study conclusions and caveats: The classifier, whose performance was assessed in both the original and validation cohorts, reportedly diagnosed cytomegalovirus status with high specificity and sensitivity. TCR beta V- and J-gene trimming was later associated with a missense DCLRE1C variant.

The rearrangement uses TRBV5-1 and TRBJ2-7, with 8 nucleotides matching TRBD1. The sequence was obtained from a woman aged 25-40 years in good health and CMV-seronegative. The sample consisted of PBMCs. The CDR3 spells CARDRDPSEQYF. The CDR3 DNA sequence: TGCGCCAGGGACAGGGACCCCTCCGAGCAGTACTTC.